The source of this TCR beta chain is a study of cytomegalovirus exposure and HLA in healthy donors. Study-wide results and caveats: Later, an analysis found that TCR clusters from the first cohort tended to co-occur in the roughly 110 validation repertoires. Published work reported that the classifier diagnosed cytomegalovirus status with high specificity and sensitivity. Listed as cytomegalovirus-associated were 150 to 200 TCR beta chains. Confirmation in vitro established that three CMV-associated chains were specific for CMV antigens.

Sequencing used immunoSEQ multiplex PCR; TCRdb keeps in-frame clones, though not all of them. The data hold over 85,000 clones, with about nine tenths observed a single time. Comment on this clone: The target antigen is unknown.

V dropped 7 bases and J dropped 10 bases, with 17 bases sitting between them. There are 14 residues in the CDR3. Looked up from germline, CDR1 is MRHNA and CDR2 is SNTAGT. The gene calls are TRBV6-4 and TRBJ1-6; D is perhaps TRBD1 (6 bases). This sequence was found in a woman between 18 and 29 years old in good health and CMV-seronegative. Sequenced material: PBMCs. The CDR3 nucleotides read TGTGCCAGCACCAAATATCCGGGACAATCACCCCTCCACTTT. Translation gives CASTKYPGQSPLHF.